One T cell receptor (beta chain) is described in this entry. Its antigen is as yet unknown. The entry originates in a study of monozygotic twins with cystic fibrosis. Clones were sequenced by immunoSEQ multiplex PCR, and TCRdb holds only the in-frame ones, with some missing. The table has tens of thousands of clones, around 96% seen once. The V gene's germline CDR1 is MGHRA and CDR2 YSYEKL. The CDR3 has 15 residues. Trimming at V came to 1 base and at J to 4 bases, leaving 3 bases not matched to a gene. Study conclusions and caveats: V usage most resembled the co-twin in 13 of 16 pairs. Monozygotic CF twins shared more identical nucleotide clonotypes than unrelated patients.

The sequenced material came from blood. This sequence was found in a girl aged 2 to 9 with cystic fibrosis. The chain recombines TRBV4-1 with TRBJ1-5, with 8 bases fitting TRBD1. The CDR3 here is CASSQVGQGNQPQHF. DNA for the CDR3: TGCGCCAGCAGCCAAGTAGGACAGGGTAATCAGCCCCAGCATTTT.